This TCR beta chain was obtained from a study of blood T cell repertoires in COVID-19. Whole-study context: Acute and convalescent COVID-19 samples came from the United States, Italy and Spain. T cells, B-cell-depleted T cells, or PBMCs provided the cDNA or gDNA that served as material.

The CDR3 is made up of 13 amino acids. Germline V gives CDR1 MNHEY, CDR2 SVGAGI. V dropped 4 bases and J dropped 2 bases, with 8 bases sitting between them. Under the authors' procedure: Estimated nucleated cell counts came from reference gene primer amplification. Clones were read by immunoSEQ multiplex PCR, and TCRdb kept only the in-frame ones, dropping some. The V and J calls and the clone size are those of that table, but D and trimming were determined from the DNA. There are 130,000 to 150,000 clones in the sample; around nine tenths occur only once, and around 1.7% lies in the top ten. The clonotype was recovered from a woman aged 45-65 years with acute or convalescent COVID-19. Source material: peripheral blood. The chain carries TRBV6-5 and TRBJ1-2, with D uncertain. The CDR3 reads CASSWRENYGYTF. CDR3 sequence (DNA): TGTGCCAGCAGTTGGAGGGAGAACTATGGCTACACCTTC.